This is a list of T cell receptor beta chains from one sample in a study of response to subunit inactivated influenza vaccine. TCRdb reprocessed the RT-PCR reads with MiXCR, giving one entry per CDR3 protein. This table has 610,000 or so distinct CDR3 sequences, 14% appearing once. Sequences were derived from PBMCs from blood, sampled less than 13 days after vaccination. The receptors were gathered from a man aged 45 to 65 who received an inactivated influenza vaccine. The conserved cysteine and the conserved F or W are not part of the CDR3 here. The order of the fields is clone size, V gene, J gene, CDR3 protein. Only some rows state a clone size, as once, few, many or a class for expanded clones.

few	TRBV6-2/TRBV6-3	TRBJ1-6	ASSRTGASYNSPLH
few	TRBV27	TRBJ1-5	ASRQQGAHQPQH
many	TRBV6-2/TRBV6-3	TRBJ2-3	ASSPRGVTSGRAGRTDTQY
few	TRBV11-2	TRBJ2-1	ASSLGYRTGGYNEQF
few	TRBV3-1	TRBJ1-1	ASSQDLGPLMNTEAF
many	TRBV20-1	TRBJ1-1	SARASGWKWTEAF
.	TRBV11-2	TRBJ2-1	ASSSDREVNEQF
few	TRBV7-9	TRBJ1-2	ASSSDRGLKGYT
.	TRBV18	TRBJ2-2	ASSPSDSPLLAGELF
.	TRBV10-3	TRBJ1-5	AIRRGTDQPQH
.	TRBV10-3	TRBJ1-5	AISDEGGPQH
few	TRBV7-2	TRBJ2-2	ASSIISVGELF
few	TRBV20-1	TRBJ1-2	SARLSRNYGYT
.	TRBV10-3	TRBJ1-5	AISGGSNRGQPQH
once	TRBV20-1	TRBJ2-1	SARDYLGGNEQF
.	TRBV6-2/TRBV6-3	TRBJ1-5	ASSQGAGINQPQH
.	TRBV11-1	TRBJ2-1	TSSRTSGGSSYNEQF
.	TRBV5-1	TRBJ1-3	ASSLTHSGNTIY
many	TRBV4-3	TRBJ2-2	ASSQDSQAHTGELF
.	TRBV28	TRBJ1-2	ASSLGPRGLGSLDNYGYT
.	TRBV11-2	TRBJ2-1	ASSLGQTVYNEQF
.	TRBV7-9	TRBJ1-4	ASSPRTSDNEKLF
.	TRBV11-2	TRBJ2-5	ASSSFLGSETQY
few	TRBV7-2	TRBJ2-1	ASSHPRDPSFLF
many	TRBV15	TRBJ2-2	ATSRDLTGELF
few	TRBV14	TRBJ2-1	ASSQILAGVDEQF
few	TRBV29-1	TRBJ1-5	SVAAAGNQPQH
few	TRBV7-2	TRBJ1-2	ASSLTSAWASSYGYT
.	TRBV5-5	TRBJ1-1	ASRPQGQGARAF
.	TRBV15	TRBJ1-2	ATSTETSGSGYT